Shown below are 12 T cell receptor beta chains from a single sample sequenced in a study of graft-versus-host responses after intestinal transplantation. Responder cells labeled with CFSE (about 200,000) were co-plated with irradiated stimulator cells labeled with violet dye (about 200,000). This table comes from immunoSEQ multiplex PCR, and its TCRdb copy is limited to in-frame clones, with some not included. Of about 7,000 clones listed, 31% are singletons. Here the sequenced sample was alloreactive CD8+ T cells from a mixed lymphocyte reaction culture, taken before transplantation. The sample's subset: CFSE-low proliferating T cells sorted from approximately 6-day pre-transplant mixed lymphocyte reaction (GvH or HvG direction). These receptors were taken from a human patient who was an organ donor for intestinal transplantation.

The sample holds a few counts of this clone. The chain combines TRBV25-1 with TRBJ2-2; 8 nucleotides align to TRBD2. Germline V gives CDR1 MGHDK, CDR2 SYGVNS. The CDR3 loop spans 17 amino acids. Losses at the gene ends were 0 bases for V and 4 bases for J; bases not matched to a gene: 7. The CDR3 bases are TGTGCCAGCAGTGAATACGCAAGTAGCGGGGCCACCGGGGAGCTGTTTTTT. Residues: CASSEYASSGATGELFF.

The V call is TRBV6-5, the J call TRBJ2-5, with 7 positions matching TRBD2. Germline values: CDR1 MNHEY, CDR2 SVGAGI. The length of the CDR3 is 14 residues. V was pared by 3 bases and J by 5 bases, with 6 bases of the junction left unmatched. CDR3 nucleotides: TGTGCCAGCAGTTATGGACTAGGGTGGGAGACCCAGTACTTC. Translating it yields CASSYGLGWETQYF.

To note about this clone: This sample also contains other DNA sequences that code for the same CDR3. The chain uses TRBV10-3 and TRBJ2-2; 14 bases agree with TRBD2. The V gene's germline CDR1 is ENHRY and CDR2 SYGVKD. V gave up 8 bases and J gave up 6 bases; unmatched junction bases: 17. The CDR3 sequence is 19 residues long. CDR3 DNA sequence: TGTGCCATCCGGAGATCCAGACTAGCGGGGGGGCAATTTGCCGGGGAGCTGTTTTTT. It is translated as CAIRRSRLAGGQFAGELFF.

About this clone: A much larger clone lies a single base off, so this may be a read error. Within the sample, other DNA sequences also encode this same CDR3. CDR3: CASSLVGGWGAYEQYF. CDR3 sequence (DNA): TGTGCCAGCAGCCTAGTCGGCGGTTGGGGCGCTTACGAGCAGTACTTC. The chain links TRBV7-2 to TRBJ2-7, with D perhaps matching TRBD1 (5 bases). Germline lookup yields CDR1 SGHTA and CDR2 FQGNSA. This CDR3 has 16 residues. V dropped 5 bases and J dropped 4 bases, with 21 bases sitting between them. The complete variable domain, with remaining parts taken from reference TRBV7-2 and TRBJ2-7, reads GAGVSQSPSNKVTEKGKDVELRCDPISGHTALYWYRQSLGQGLEFLIYFQGNSAPDKSGLPSDRFSAERTGGSVSTLTIQRTQQEDSAVYLCASSLVGGWGAYEQYFGPGTRLTVT.

The J gene is TRBJ2-7, the V gene TRBV4-3; D call uncertain. The V and J ends lost 0 bases and 3 bases respectively, with 12 bases between them. Germline-derived CDR1 and CDR2 are LGHNA and YSLEER. This CDR3 region has 15 residues. The CDR3 protein is CASSQDRAYSYEQYF. In nucleotides, the CDR3 is TGCGCCAGCAGCCAAGATCGGGCATATAGCTACGAGCAGTACTTC.

V usage is TRBV11-3 and J usage is TRBJ1-6; TRBD1 is a possible D gene (6 bases). The CDR3 is 15 residues long. CDR1 and CDR2 (germline): SGHNT, YENEEA. Trimming cost V 3 bases and J 7 bases, with 13 bases left between them. The CDR3 here is CASSFIGQRNSPLHF. DNA for the CDR3: TGTGCCAGCAGCTTTATAGGACAGAGGAATTCACCCCTCCACTTT.

Judged by abundance, this clone is medium-sized. The chain carries TRBV10-3 and TRBJ2-7; TRBD2 matches 8 bases. The CDR3 is 17 amino acids. CDR1 ENHRY and CDR2 SYGVKD come from the germline V gene. V dropped 2 bases and J dropped 0; count of bases not matched to a gene: 9. CDR3 nucleotides: TGTGCCATCAGTGAGACGGGGGGGCCCCCTAACTCCTACGAGCAGTACTTC. The encoded protein is CAISETGGPPNSYEQYF.

This rearrangement joins TRBV6-6 to TRBJ2-7; maybe TRBD2 (6 bases). Trimming shortened V by 5 bases and J by 2 bases, and 19 bases separated the two germline ends. This CDR3 spans 16 amino acids. Germline-derived CDR1 and CDR2 are MNHNY and SVGAGI (reference sequence). The CDR3 nucleotides are TGTGCCAGCAGTCCCCATCAATCATGGGGGGCCTACGAGCAGTACTTC. It specifies CASSPHQSWGAYEQYF.

In its sample, this clone was seen a few times. The V and J genes are TRBV4-1 and TRBJ1-1, with unresolved D. Trimming left V 1 base short and J 4 bases short, with 13 bases between. Germline assignment: CDR1 MGHRA and CDR2 YSYEKL. The CDR3 has 15 residues. The chain's CDR3 is CASSQAWGGSTEAFF. CDR3 DNA: TGCGCCAGCAGCCAAGCATGGGGAGGAAGCACTGAAGCTTTCTTT.

This chain links TRBV4-1 with TRBJ2-4; weak D call: TRBD1 (6 bases). Trimming cost V 4 bases and J 0 bases, with 10 bases left between them. The CDR3 sequence is 15 residues long. Germline lookup yields CDR1 MGHRA and CDR2 YSYEKL. CDR3 sequence: CASSRTALAKNIQYF. CDR3 DNA: TGCGCCAGCAGCCGGACAGCGCTAGCCAAAAACATTCAGTACTTC.

The gene calls are TRBV11-3 and TRBJ2-3, with 13 positions matching TRBD2. The germline CDR1 and CDR2 sequences are SGHNT and YENEEA. After removal of 5 bases from V and 3 bases from J, the junction contained 8 bases not matched to a gene. CDR3 length equals 17 residues. The CDR3 nucleotides read TGTGCCAGCAGCGCGCGACTAGCGGGGGGAGGTACAGATACGCAGTATTTT. Protein product: CASSARLAGGGTDTQYF.

The rearrangement links TRBV9 to TRBJ2-3; the D call may be TRBD1 or TRBD2 (5 bases each). The germline V and J ends were trimmed by 2 bases and 4 bases, with 14 bases remaining between them. The V gene's germline CDR1 is SGDLS and CDR2 YYNGEE. The CDR3 length is 15 residues. CDR3 in amino acids: CASSVRGHPADTQYF. For the CDR3, the DNA is TGTGCCAGCAGCGTCCGGGGCCACCCCGCAGATACGCAGTATTTT.